The 30 T cell receptor beta chains reported below all come from one sample, sequenced in a study of shared clonotypes between healthy human individuals. The protocol was immunoSEQ multiplex PCR, while the TCRdb copy is restricted to in-frame clones and leaves out a portion. The sample lists under 2,500,000 clones, approximately 94% seen once, with approximately 0.13% in the top ten. The sample was naive CD4+ T cells sorted from blood. Documented subset: CD45RA+ positively selected. These receptors came from a young man in good health.

The chain has TRBV7-9 and TRBJ1-4, with D unclear. V gave up 5 bases and J gave up 7 bases, with 20 bases separating them. The CDR3 covers 16 residues. Germline CDR1 SEHNR, CDR2 FQNEAQ (reference sequence). The CDR3 nucleotides read TGTGCCAGCAGCCCCGCATTTTTTGGGAGCGTTGAAAAACTGTTTTTT. Protein sequence: CASSPAFFGSVEKLFF. Full variable domain (remainder filled in from reference TRBV7-9 and TRBJ1-4): DTGVSQNPRHKITKRGQNVTFRCDPISEHNRLYWYRQTLGQGPEFLTYFQNEAQLEKSRLLSDRFSAERPKGSFSTLEIQRTEQGDSAMYLCASSPAFFGSVEKLFFGSGTQLSVL.

This clone was picked up a small number of times. This chain joins TRBV18 and TRBJ2-7; 8 bases are shared with TRBD1. Looked up from germline, CDR1 is KGHSH and CDR2 is LQKENI. CDR3 size: 15 residues. The J segment lost 4 bases and the V segment lost 1 base, leaving 6 bases of the junction unmatched. The CDR3 nucleotides are TGTGCCAGCTCACCACAAGGCAGGGGGCAATACGAGCAGTACTTC. Translation: CASSPQGRGQYEQYF.

V usage is TRBV5-4 and J usage is TRBJ2-4, with D tentatively TRBD1 (6 bases). There are 14 residues in the CDR3. Trimming cost V 4 bases and J 8 bases, with 16 bases left between them. Germline CDR1 and CDR2: SGHNT and YYREEE (reference sequence). CDR3 region: CASSEQGYEYIQYF. Written as DNA, the CDR3 is TGTGCCAGCAGCGAACAGGGATATGAGTACATTCAGTACTTC.

The rearrangement uses TRBV6-5 and TRBJ1-2, with a possible D match to TRBD1 (5 bases). V lost 0 bases, J lost 6 bases, and 14 bases lay in between. CDR1 is MNHEY and CDR2 is SVGAGI in the germline V gene. The CDR3 is 15 residues long. This chain's CDR3 is CASSYSGRAGNGYTF. CDR3 DNA: TGTGCCAGCAGTTACTCGGGCAGGGCGGGGAATGGCTACACCTTC.

The V call is TRBV30, the J call TRBJ1-1, with D unclear. The germline V and J ends were trimmed by 2 bases and 3 bases, with 13 bases remaining between them. Looked up from germline, CDR1 is GTSNPN and CDR2 is SVGIG (reference sequence). This CDR3 contains 14 residues. The CDR3 coding sequence is TGTGCCTGGAGTCCCCGGCGGGATTACACTGAAGCTTTCTTT. Amino acids: CAWSPRRDYTEAFF. Combining the CDR3 with reference TRBV30 and TRBJ1-1 gives the whole variable domain SQTIHQWPATLVQPVGSPLSLECTVEGTSNPNLYWYRQAAGRGLQLLFYSVGIGQISSEVPQNLSASRPQDRQFILSSKKLLLSDSGFYLCAWSPRRDYTEAFFGQGTRLTVV.

Only one count was recorded for this clone. J is TRBJ1-4 and V is TRBV10-3; tentatively, D is TRBD1 (5 bases). The CDR3 totals 15 residues. Trimming shortened V by 4 bases and J by 4 bases, and 13 bases separated the two germline ends. CDR1 is ENHRY and CDR2 is SYGVKD in the germline V gene. As DNA, the CDR3 is TGTGCCATCAGTGCAGGAGGGGCCGGTAATGAAAAACTGTTTTTT. This gives the protein CAISAGGAGNEKLFF.

V usage is TRBV18 and J usage is TRBJ1-5, with D possibly matching TRBD1 (5 bases). Deletions cut 3 bases from V and 9 bases from J, with 9 bases between. The CDR3 length is 12 residues. Germline-derived CDR1 and CDR2 are KGHSH and LQKENI. CDR3 region: CASSPTQGPQHF. The CDR3 nucleotides read TGTGCCAGCTCACCTACTCAGGGGCCCCAGCATTTT.

V usage is TRBV27 and J usage is TRBJ2-7, with a possible D match to TRBD1 (6 bases). The germline V gene encodes CDR1 MNHEY and CDR2 SMNVEV (reference sequence). Trimming left V 6 bases short and J 1 base short, with 10 bases between. The CDR3 sequence is 13 residues long. As DNA, the CDR3 is TGTGCCAGCAGCCCTGACAGGTCCTACGAGCAGTACTTC. Its protein is CASSPDRSYEQYF.

The chain is built from TRBV7-2 and TRBJ2-7, with 10 nucleotides matching TRBD2. Trimming cost V 0 bases and J 5 bases; bases outside gene matches: 10. Germline assignment: CDR1 SGHTA and CDR2 FQGNSA. The CDR3 loop spans 17 amino acids. The CDR3 loop reads CASSLALGSGGRNEQYF. The CDR3 DNA is TGTGCCAGCAGCTTAGCGCTTGGTAGCGGGGGGCGGAACGAGCAGTACTTC. Drawing the rest from reference TRBV7-2 and TRBJ2-7, the complete variable domain is GAGVSQSPSNKVTEKGKDVELRCDPISGHTALYWYRQSLGQGLEFLIYFQGNSAPDKSGLPSDRFSAERTGGSVSTLTIQRTQQEDSAVYLCASSLALGSGGRNEQYFGPGTRLTVT.

Worth noting for this clone: Within the sample, other DNA sequences also encode this same CDR3. The chain combines TRBV10-3 with TRBJ1-1, with D possibly TRBD1 on 5 matching bases. CDR3 size: 13 residues. Trimming shortened V by 4 bases and J by 0 bases, and 6 bases separated the two germline ends. Germline CDR1 and CDR2: ENHRY and SYGVKD. The CDR3 sequence: CAISGGLNTEAFF. CDR3 in DNA: TGTGCCATCAGTGGGGGACTGAACACTGAAGCTTTCTTT.

The chain carries TRBV5-6 and TRBJ2-2; D is unresolved. The CDR3 is made up of 16 amino acids. V was trimmed by 1 base and J by 0 bases, leaving 10 bases between them. Germline V CDR1 and CDR2: SGHDT, YYEEEE. The CDR3 region has the DNA TGTGCCAGCAGCTTGCGCAGAGCCACGAACACCGGGGAGCTGTTTTTT. Translating it yields CASSLRRATNTGELFF.

The chain carries TRBV6-5 and TRBJ1-4; 7 bases are shared with TRBD1. CDR1 is MNHEY and CDR2 is SVGAGI in the germline V gene. V shed 6 bases, J shed 7 bases, and the junction held 11 bases outside the gene matches. The CDR3 has 15 amino acids. CDR3 in DNA: TGTGCCAGCAGCAACTACAGGGGCCGATTTGAAAAACTGTTTTTT. It translates to CASSNYRGRFEKLFF.

Written as DNA, the CDR3 is TGTGCCAGCAGCTCCGGGACAGGGGGCCCCGGGGAGCTGTTTTTT. Protein: CASSSGTGGPGELFF. The chain combines TRBV6-5 with TRBJ2-2, with 12 bases lining up with TRBD1. Germline V gene sequence: CDR1 MNHEY, CDR2 SVGAGI. The CDR3 has 15 amino acids. The J segment lost 6 bases and the V segment lost 6 bases, leaving 5 bases of the junction unmatched.

The gene calls are TRBV27 and TRBJ2-2, with 10 bases lining up with TRBD2. The germline gives CDR1 MNHEY, CDR2 SMNVEV (reference sequence). CDR3 length equals 19 residues. The junction had 13 bases not matched to a gene; V was cut back by 4 bases and J by 2 bases. For the CDR3, the DNA is TGTGCCAGCAGTTCTATTCTTTTACTAGCGGGACCAAACACCGGGGAGCTGTTTTTT. This sequence encodes CASSSILLLAGPNTGELFF.

The DNA of the CDR3 is TGTGCCAGCAGCTTGGGGGAGGTGAACACTGAAGCTTTCTTT. Protein: CASSLGEVNTEAFF. This sequence joins TRBV7-8 and TRBJ1-1, with D possibly being TRBD1 (5 bases). V lost 3 bases to trimming and J lost 0 bases, with 8 bases between them. This CDR3 region has 14 residues. Per germline, CDR1 SGHVS and CDR2 FQNEAQ.

The chain carries TRBV12-2 and TRBJ1-1. TRBV12-2 is a known pseudogene. CDR3 length equals 11 residues. CDR3 loop: CASRFNTEAFF. CDR3 nucleotide sequence: TGTGCAAGTCGCTTCAACACTGAAGCTTTCTTT.

As DNA, the CDR3 is TGTGCCAGCAGCCCTTGGACAGGGACTCTCCAAGAGACCCAGTACTTC. Translated, it gives CASSPWTGTLQETQYF. The chain couples TRBV5-8 to TRBJ2-5; 8 bases agree with TRBD1. The V and J ends lost 4 bases and 1 base, in that order; junction bases with no gene match: 9. Per germline, CDR1 SGHTS and CDR2 YDEGEE. The CDR3 contains 16 residues. The complete variable domain, with remaining parts taken from reference TRBV5-8 and TRBJ2-5, reads EAGVTQSPTHLIKTRGQQATLRCSPISGHTSVYWYQQALGLGLQFLLWYDEGEERNRGNFPPRFSGRQFPNYSSELNVNALELEDSALYLCASSPWTGTLQETQYFGPGTRLLVL.

Details on this clone: Within the sample, other DNA sequences also encode this same CDR3. The chain uses TRBV11-2 and TRBJ1-5; no definite D call. The CDR3 runs to 15 residues. CDR1 is SGHAT and CDR2 is FQNNGV in the germline V gene. The V and J ends lost 1 base and 0 bases respectively, with 7 bases between them. The CDR3 nucleotides are TGTGCCAGCAGCTTAGGAGGGTATAGCAATCAGCCCCAGCATTTT. Protein product: CASSLGGYSNQPQHF.

The CDR3 reads CASSWTGKSSYEQYF. CDR3 coding DNA: TGTGCCAGCAGTTGGACAGGGAAGAGCTCCTACGAGCAGTACTTC. The chain combines TRBV27 with TRBJ2-7; 8 bases align to TRBD1. Germline values: CDR1 MNHEY, CDR2 SMNVEV (reference sequence). CDR3 length: 15 amino acids. V lost 4 bases and J lost 0; bases outside the gene matches: 5.

This chain joins TRBV7-8 and TRBJ2-7, with TRBD1 matching 7 bases. The CDR3 contains 13 residues. The V gene end was trimmed by 4 bases and the J gene end by 6 bases; junction bases not matched to a gene: 6. The germline gives CDR1 SGHVS, CDR2 FQNEAQ. In nucleotides, the CDR3 is TGTGCCAGCAGCTCTAACAGGGGTGGCGAGCAGTACTTC. It translates to CASSSNRGGEQYF.

In regard to this clone: The same CDR3 can be traced to other DNA sequences in this sample. The V and J genes are TRBV11-3 and TRBJ2-3; the D is unclear. Germline V CDR1 and CDR2: SGHNT, YENEEA. V was trimmed by 4 bases and J by 3 bases, leaving 5 bases between them. This CDR3 is 12 amino acids long. CDR3 amino acids: CASSSDTDTQYF. The CDR3 DNA reads as TGTGCCAGCAGCTCCGATACAGATACGCAGTATTTT.

V usage is TRBV7-2 and J usage is TRBJ2-2; D is ambiguous. Per the germline V gene, CDR1 is SGHTA and CDR2 is FQGNSA. The CDR3 extends over 13 amino acids. V lost 8 bases to trimming and J lost 8 bases, with 15 bases between them. The CDR3 region is CASRLDLTGELFF. CDR3 nucleotides: TGTGCCAGCCGATTAGATCTCACGGGGGAGCTGTTTTTT.

This sequence joins TRBV7-3 and TRBJ2-2; possible D gene TRBD2, 6 bases. CDR1 is SGHTA, CDR2 FQGTGA, per germline. Trimming cost V 4 bases and J 4 bases, with 10 bases left between them. This CDR3 contains 14 residues. The CDR3 is CASSSVGGTGELFF. The CDR3 DNA reads as TGTGCCAGCAGCTCCGTCGGGGGCACCGGGGAGCTGTTTTTT.

The chain is built from TRBV30 and TRBJ1-2; D is undetermined. The V and J ends lost 5 bases and 0 bases respectively, with 10 bases between them. Germline V lookup: CDR1 GTSNPN, CDR2 SVGIG (reference sequence). CDR3 length equals 13 residues. This CDR3 reads CAWAPGANYGYTF. The CDR3 DNA sequence: TGTGCCTGGGCCCCGGGAGCTAACTATGGCTACACCTTC.

The genes are TRBV18 and TRBJ1-1, with unresolved D. Between the trimmed V and J ends, which lost 3 bases and 10 bases, there was a span of 18 bases. The CDR3 contains 14 residues. Germline CDR1 KGHSH, CDR2 LQKENI. CDR3 nucleotide sequence: TGTGCCAGCTCACCCATGGACCGTCCTCGTATAGCTTTCTTT. It encodes CASSPMDRPRIAFF.

V and J are TRBV13 and TRBJ1-1; D remains ambiguous. From germline, CDR1 is PRHDT and CDR2 FYEKMQ (reference sequence). V was trimmed by 1 base and J by 0 bases, leaving 9 bases between them. This CDR3 region has 15 residues. The CDR3 region is CASSLEGGMNTEAFF. The CDR3 DNA reads TGTGCCAGCAGCTTAGAGGGAGGTATGAACACTGAAGCTTTCTTT.

This chain uses TRBV5-1 with TRBJ2-7; 7 bases line up with TRBD1. CDR1 and CDR2 (germline): SGHRS, YFSETQ. Trimming removed 4 bases from V and 3 bases from J; junction bases left unmatched: 7. This CDR3 is built from 14 residues. The CDR3 DNA is TGCGCCAGCAGCACGGGACAGTCTTTCTACGAGCAGTACTTC. This encodes CASSTGQSFYEQYF.

This rearrangement joins TRBV19 to TRBJ1-4; possibly TRBD1 for D (6 bases). CDR3 length: 14 amino acids. V lost 4 bases to trimming and J lost 5 bases, with 11 bases between them. The germline V gene has CDR1 LNHDA and CDR2 SQIVND (reference sequence). CDR3 nucleotide sequence: TGTGCCAGTAGTAAACAGGGCTGGAATGAAAAACTGTTTTTT. Encoded protein: CASSKQGWNEKLFF.

The CDR3 is CASSFLRASSYEQYF. The CDR3 DNA reads as TGTGCCAGCAGTTTTTTAAGGGCGAGCTCCTACGAGCAGTACTTC. The chain joins TRBV28 to TRBJ2-7; D not resolved. V lost 3 bases to trimming and J lost 0 bases, with 12 bases between them. The CDR3 runs to 15 residues. CDR1 is MDHEN and CDR2 is SYDVKM in the germline V gene.

The DNA for the CDR3 is TGTGCCAGCAGCGTGGTAGCCCCAGGGGCCAAAAACATTCAGTACTTC. The encoded protein is CASSVVAPGAKNIQYF. The rearrangement links TRBV11-2 to TRBJ2-4, with D possibly TRBD1 on 5 matching bases. The CDR3 sequence is 16 residues long. V lost 5 bases and J lost 1, with 15 bases in between. Looked up from germline, CDR1 is SGHAT and CDR2 is FQNNGV.